Below are 3 T cell receptor beta chains sequenced from a single sample in a study of blood T cell repertoires in COVID-19. Profiled with immunoSEQ multiplex PCR; TCRdb holds only in-frame clones, not every one. Of over 55,000 clones in the sample, 85% to 90% were seen once. Input material: peripheral blood. The receptors come from a man between 45 and 60 years old with active COVID-19.

The chain uses TRBV7-9 and TRBJ2-7; tentatively, D is TRBD2 (5 bases). There are 12 residues in the CDR3. The germline V gene encodes CDR1 SEHNR and CDR2 FQNEAQ (reference sequence). With 2 bases removed from V and 7 bases from J, the gap between germline ends came to 9 bases. The CDR3 DNA reads TGTGCCAGCAGCTTATACGGGGATGAGCAGTACTTC. Its protein product is CASSLYGDEQYF.

This chain links TRBV2 with TRBJ2-7; the match to TRBD1 covers 10 bases. The CDR3 consists of 14 residues. Per the germline V gene, CDR1 is SNHLY and CDR2 is FYNNEI. Unmatched junction bases numbered 9, after V lost 6 bases and J lost 7 bases. The CDR3 reads CASSRDRGRREQYF. The CDR3, as DNA: TGTGCCAGCAGCCGAGACAGGGGGCGCCGGGAGCAGTACTTC.

The rearrangement uses TRBV28 and TRBJ2-2; 7 bases map to TRBD2. Germline loops: CDR1 MDHEN, CDR2 SYDVKM. The CDR3 is 15 amino acids. The V and J ends lost 4 bases and 4 bases, in that order; junction bases with no gene match: 6. CDR3 DNA sequence: TGTGCCAGCAGTTCTAGCGGCTTAGGCACCGGGGAGCTGTTTTTT. Amino acids: CASSSSGLGTGELFF.